This TCR beta chain originates from a study of T-cell reconstitution after alpha-beta-depleted transplantation in children. Study results and caveats: When one year had passed after transplant, most T-cell counts and diversity came from newly produced T cells. At around two months after transplant, the alpha-beta T cells were reportedly derived from several hundred expanded clones that came from non-depleted graft cells.

Unique molecular identifiers were used to barcode this TCRbeta library. Via MiXCR, TCRdb re-called the PCR reads, giving one row per CDR3 protein. There are approximately 50,000 distinct CDR3 sequences in the sample; 52% occur only once, and roughly two fifths lies in the top ten. This CDR3 comprises 18 residues. Germline loops: CDR1 SGHAT, CDR2 FQNNGV. Trimming pared 3 bases from V and 6 bases from J, leaving 21 bases between. Worth noting for this clonotype: Its specificity is not known.

This chain links TRBV11-2 with TRBJ1-6, with D maybe TRBD1 (6 bases). The sequencing used peripheral blood, collected before TCRalphabeta/CD19-depleted stem cell transplant. This TCR derives from a boy under two years old with SCID, due to receive a stem cell transplant. The CDR3 reads CASSFIFQGSHINSPLHF. For the CDR3, the DNA is TGTGCCAGCAGCTTTATATTTCAGGGGTCCCATATTAATTCACCCCTCCACTTT. Filled out from reference TRBV11-2 and TRBJ1-6, the complete variable domain reads EAGVAQSPRYKIIEKRQSVAFWCNPISGHATLYWYQQILGQGPKLLIQFQNNGVVDDSQLPKDRFSAERLKGVDSTLKIQPAKLEDSAVYLCASSFIFQGSHINSPLHFGNGTRLTVT.